These 13 T cell receptor beta chains were all obtained from the same sample, sequenced in a study of T cell responses to AZD1222 COVID-19 vaccine. Sequencing was performed with immunoSEQ multiplex PCR; in TCRdb, only in-frame clones are kept and a portion is missing. The table lists approximately 150,000 clones, around 84% of them singletons. The material sequenced was peripheral blood, taken 28 days after the second AZD1222 dose. The receptors come from an adult who received the AZD1222 COVID-19 vaccine.

The count of this clone is one. The chain uses TRBV7-9 and TRBJ2-3; TRBD1 might be the D (6 bases). Trimming took off 3 bases at V and 5 bases at J, with 9 bases between the two ends. The CDR3 covers 13 residues. Germline V gene data show CDR1 as SEHNR and CDR2 as FQNEAQ (reference sequence). The CDR3 DNA sequence: TGTGCCAGCAGCTTCCTAGGGGGAGATACGCAGTATTTT. The encoded protein is CASSFLGGDTQYF. Drawing the rest from reference TRBV7-9 and TRBJ2-3, the complete variable domain is DTGVSQNPRHKITKRGQNVTFRCDPISEHNRLYWYRQTLGQGPEFLTYFQNEAQLEKSRLLSDRFSAERPKGSFSTLEIQRTEQGDSAMYLCASSFLGGDTQYFGPGTRLTVL.

This clone was picked up one time. The V and J genes are TRBV28 and TRBJ2-7; no firm D call. V lost 8 bases and J lost 0, with 14 bases in between. There are 14 residues in the CDR3. Germline CDR1 MDHEN, CDR2 SYDVKM. In nucleotides, the CDR3 is TGTGCCAGCTTCGACTGGGGAAGCTCCTACGAGCAGTACTTC. Translating it yields CASFDWGSSYEQYF.

The chain couples TRBV20-1 to TRBJ2-3, with a tentative D call TRBD2 (5 bases). This CDR3 has 11 residues. V lost 3 bases to trimming and J lost 8 bases, with 9 bases between them. Germline V lookup: CDR1 DFQATT, CDR2 SNEGSKA (reference sequence). The CDR3 DNA is TGCAGTGCTAGTTCCGGGGTTACGCAGTATTTT. Translated: CSASSGVTQYF.

The chain couples TRBV28 to TRBJ2-1, with D perhaps TRBD1 (6 bases). The CDR3 covers 13 residues. Trimming removed 11 bases at V and 2 bases at J, with 13 bases between. CDR1 is MDHEN and CDR2 is SYDVKM in the germline V gene. In DNA, the CDR3 is TGTGCCGGCAAGGACAGCGCCTACAATGAGCAGTTCTTC. Translation gives CAGKDSAYNEQFF.

The count of this clone is one. V usage is TRBV6-1 and J usage is TRBJ1-1; D remains unclear. Germline V gene sequence: CDR1 MNHNS, CDR2 SASEGT. V lost 3 bases to trimming and J lost 1 base, with 6 bases between them. This CDR3 spans 13 amino acids. The CDR3 DNA reads TGTGCCAGCAGTGAGAGACAGAACACTGAAGCTTTCTTT. Protein sequence: CASSERQNTEAFF.

This clone was seen once. The J gene is TRBJ1-1, the V gene TRBV7-6; D is unclear. V was pared by 2 bases and J by 1 base, with 5 bases between. The germline gives CDR1 SGHVS, CDR2 FNYEAQ. The CDR3 spans 13 residues. The CDR3, as DNA: TGTGCCAGCAGCTTACCGGGGAACACTGAAGCTTTCTTT. Translated, it gives CASSLPGNTEAFF.

This sequence joins TRBV28 and TRBJ2-4, with D tentatively TRBD1 or TRBD2 (5 bases each). CDR1 MDHEN and CDR2 SYDVKM come from the germline V gene. CDR3 length: 16 residues. V was clipped by 1 base and J by 0 bases, with 10 bases between them. CDR3 bases: TGTGCCAGCAGTTTATTGGGGACGGTAGCCAAAAACATTCAGTACTTC. Translated, it gives CASSLLGTVAKNIQYF.

This chain uses TRBV19 with TRBJ1-4; D perhaps matches TRBD1 (5 bases). The V end lost 5 bases, the J end lost 5 bases, and 18 bases lay between the germline ends. The CDR3 is 16 residues long. CDR1 is LNHDA and CDR2 is SQIVND in the germline V gene (reference sequence). CDR3 DNA sequence: TGTGCCAGTAGTGTTTGGACAAACTCCTTCAATGAAAAACTGTTTTTT. It codes for CASSVWTNSFNEKLFF.

The chain has TRBV30 and TRBJ2-5; no reliable D call. The CDR3 totals 13 residues. The V gene lost 0 bases and the J gene lost 0 bases, with 5 bases spanning the gap. Germline lookup yields CDR1 GTSNPN and CDR2 SVGIG (reference sequence). CDR3 loop: CAWSVINQETQYF. The CDR3 DNA follows: TGTGCCTGGAGTGTAATAAACCAAGAGACCCAGTACTTC.

The rearrangement uses TRBV29-1 and TRBJ1-1, with D possibly TRBD1 on 6 matching bases. V was clipped by 4 bases and J by 7 bases, with 16 bases between them. Germline V gene sequence: CDR1 SQVTM, CDR2 ANQGSEA. This CDR3 region has 13 residues. The CDR3 is CSVASGDWGEAFF. CDR3 sequence (DNA): TGCAGCGTTGCATCAGGGGATTGGGGTGAAGCTTTCTTT.

V gene TRBV28 combines with J gene TRBJ2-1; 9 positions match TRBD1. J gave up 10 bases and V 3 bases, and 10 bases lay outside the gene matches. This CDR3 has 15 residues. CDR1 and CDR2 (germline): MDHEN, SYDVKM. CDR3: CASSLPGQGAREQFF. CDR3 DNA: TGTGCCAGCAGTTTGCCGGGACAGGGTGCCAGGGAGCAGTTCTTC.

The CDR3 nucleotides read TGTGCCAGCAGCTACGGGACAGGGGTGGGAGATACGCAGTATTTT. As protein: CASSYGTGVGDTQYF. The V and J genes are TRBV5-8 and TRBJ2-3; 10 positions agree with TRBD1. Germline V lookup: CDR1 SGHTS, CDR2 YDEGEE. V gave up 3 bases and J gave up 5 bases; unmatched junction bases: 6. The CDR3 runs 15 residues.

The rearrangement uses TRBV28 and TRBJ2-3; 8 nucleotides match TRBD2. Trimming at V came to 4 bases and at J to 4 bases, leaving 4 bases not matched to a gene. The V gene's germline CDR1 is MDHEN and CDR2 SYDVKM. This CDR3 contains 14 residues. The CDR3 region has the DNA TGTGCCAGCAGTTCGGGACTAGGGGCAGATACGCAGTATTTT. This codes for CASSSGLGADTQYF.